This is a list of T cell receptor beta chains from one sample in a study of radiotherapy plus CTLA-4 blockade in lung cancer. Measured with immunoSEQ multiplex PCR; TCRdb has only the in-frame clones, and not every one. The sample consists of roughly 46,000 clones, approximately 76% of them appearing once. Material: peripheral blood, obtained from a patient treated with radiotherapy plus ipilimumab. These receptors were obtained from a human donor with non-small cell lung cancer who had stable disease on radiotherapy plus ipilimumab. Both conserved end residues are part of each CDR3. Each record gives: J gene, V gene, D gene, clone size, CDR3 DNA, CDR3 protein. D genes are given only for firm matches. Clone size is not always given. Where it is, it says once, few, many or a class for expanded clones.

J: TRBJ1-1
V: TRBV14
D: -
size: -
DNA: TGTGCCAGCAGCCAAGATATGGGGACTGAAGCTTTCTTT
CDR3: CASSQDMGTEAFF

J: TRBJ2-3
V: TRBV6-1
D: -
size: -
DNA: TGTGCCAGCAGTGAGTGGCAGGGAAATACAGATACGCAGTATTTT
CDR3: CASSEWQGNTDTQYF

J: TRBJ1-2
V: TRBV7-2
D: -
size: -
DNA: TGTGCCAGCAGCGCCCGCCGGGACACAGCTAACTATGGCTACACCTTC
CDR3: CASSARRDTANYGYTF

J: TRBJ1-6
V: TRBV27
D: -
size: once
DNA: TGTGCCAGCAGTTTCCCAAGACACGGGATGGCCTCACCCCTCCACTTT
CDR3: CASSFPRHGMASPLHF

J: TRBJ1-2
V: TRBV10-2
D: -
size: -
DNA: TGCGCCAGCAGTGATTTGTTAGGGGGAGGAGGCTACACCTTC
CDR3: CASSDLLGGGGYTF

J: TRBJ2-1
V: TRBV2
D: TRBD2
size: -
DNA: TGTGCCAGCAGTGAATCTAGCGGGGGTATTAGAGAGCAGTTCTTC
CDR3: CASSESSGGIREQFF

J: TRBJ1-5
V: TRBV7-2
D: -
size: -
DNA: TGTGCCAGCAGCTTACATCTTAGCAATCAGCCCCAGCATTTT
CDR3: CASSLHLSNQPQHF

J: TRBJ2-3
V: TRBV6-5
D: -
size: -
DNA: TGTGCCAGCACCGACCGGGCCCACGACACAGATACGCAGTATTTT
CDR3: CASTDRAHDTDTQYF

J: TRBJ1-1
V: TRBV15
D: -
size: -
DNA: TGTGCCACCAGCAGAGTCACGGGGATGAACACTGAAGCTTTCTTT
CDR3: CATSRVTGMNTEAFF

J: TRBJ1-5
V: TRBV6-5
D: -
size: -
DNA: TGTGCCAGCAGCATGACAAGGGGGATGCAGCCCCAGCATTTT
CDR3: CASSMTRGMQPQHF

J: TRBJ2-7
V: TRBV10-3
D: TRBD2
size: few
DNA: TGTGCCATCAGCCAGACTAGCGGGACCTACGAGCAGTACTTC
CDR3: CAISQTSGTYEQYF

J: TRBJ2-3
V: TRBV27
D: -
size: -
DNA: TGTGCCAGCAGTGGGGTTTGGGCAGATACGCAGTATTTT
CDR3: CASSGVWADTQYF

J: TRBJ1-2
V: TRBV7-3
D: -
size: few
DNA: TGTGCCAGCAGCGTCGGGACTGACTCTCCGACCTTC
CDR3: CASSVGTDSPTF

J: TRBJ2-5
V: TRBV9
D: TRBD2
size: -
DNA: TGTGCCAGCAGCGTATGGACTAGTCGGGGGGAGACCCAGTACTTC
CDR3: CASSVWTSRGETQYF

J: TRBJ1-3
V: TRBV18
D: -
size: once
DNA: TGTGCCAGCTCACCACCGGGAAACTCTGGAAACACCATATATTTT
CDR3: CASSPPGNSGNTIYF

J: TRBJ2-1
V: TRBV7-8
D: TRBD1
size: -
DNA: TGTGCCAGCAGCTTTACCCACCGGGACAGGGGCCCCAGGGAGTTGCCCTACAATGAGCAGTTCTTC
CDR3: CASSFTHRDRGPRELPYNEQFF

J: TRBJ2-3
V: TRBV6-1
D: -
size: -
DNA: TGTGCCAGCAGTGTGGGGCCAGATACGCAGTATTTT
CDR3: CASSVGPDTQYF

J: TRBJ2-1
V: TRBV4-2
D: -
size: -
DNA: TGTGCCAGCAGATCCCTATTAGCGAGGGGCAGTGCCAATGAGCAGTTCTTC
CDR3: CASRSLLARGSANEQFF

J: TRBJ1-1
V: TRBV7-2
D: -
size: -
DNA: TGTGCCAGCAGCTTAGCGCTGGCAGGGCGGTCCTTT
CDR3: CASSLALAGRSF

J: TRBJ1-6
V: TRBV5-1
D: -
size: -
DNA: TGCGCCAGCAGCTTGAGTGGGGCGACGGGTTCACCCCTCCACTTT
CDR3: CASSLSGATGSPLHF

J: TRBJ1-5
V: TRBV6-5
D: -
size: -
DNA: TGTGCCAGCAGTTCGTGGGGGAGTGGAAGGAATCAGCCCCAGCATTTT
CDR3: CASSSWGSGRNQPQHF

J: TRBJ1-1
V: TRBV6-5
D: -
size: -
DNA: TGTGCCAGCAGTTATACTATGAACACTGAAGCTTTCTTT
CDR3: CASSYTMNTEAFF

J: TRBJ2-1
V: TRBV29-1
D: -
size: -
DNA: TGCAGCGTTGGGGATCCCAATGAGCAGTTCTTC
CDR3: CSVGDPNEQFF

J: TRBJ2-1
V: TRBV7-7
D: TRBD1
size: -
DNA: TGTGCCAGCAGCTTAGGACAGGGGTCCTACAATGAGCAGTTCTTC
CDR3: CASSLGQGSYNEQFF

J: TRBJ1-6
V: TRBV19
D: -
size: -
DNA: TGTGCCAGTAGTATAGGAGGGGCACTCCACTTT
CDR3: CASSIGGALHF

J: TRBJ2-3
V: TRBV19
D: -
size: -
DNA: TGTGCCACTACCGATGGAGGGGCCACAGATACGCAGTATTTT
CDR3: CATTDGGATDTQYF

J: TRBJ1-4
V: TRBV18
D: -
size: -
DNA: TGTGCCAGCTCACCACCGAATAGGGGCCCCTCTAATGAAAAACTGTTTTTT
CDR3: CASSPPNRGPSNEKLFF

J: TRBJ1-5
V: TRBV10-3
D: -
size: -
DNA: TGTGCCATCACCCAGACGTTGGGGATCAGGCCCCAGCATTTT
CDR3: CAITQTLGIRPQHF

J: TRBJ1-1
V: TRBV29-1
D: TRBD1
size: -
DNA: TGCAGCGTAGACAGGGGGCTTAACACTGAAGCTTTCTTT
CDR3: CSVDRGLNTEAFF

J: TRBJ2-3
V: TRBV7-9
D: -
size: -
DNA: TGTGCCAGCGGATATTCGGGTCCAGATACGCAGTATTTT
CDR3: CASGYSGPDTQYF

J: TRBJ1-1
V: TRBV5-1
D: -
size: -
DNA: TGCGCCAGCAGCTTGGGACATCCGAACACTGAAGCTTTCTTT
CDR3: CASSLGHPNTEAFF

J: TRBJ1-1
V: TRBV14
D: -
size: -
DNA: TGTGCCACCGCCCCCCTATTGGAAACTGAAGCTTTCTTT
CDR3: CATAPLLETEAFF

J: TRBJ1-1
V: TRBV5-1
D: -
size: -
DNA: TGCGCCAGCAGTCTGGGTGGGGGGGAGACTGAAGCTTTCTTT
CDR3: CASSLGGGETEAFF

J: TRBJ1-2
V: TRBV11-1
D: -
size: -
DNA: TGTGCCAGCAGCTTACACAGGTCGGCTAACTATGGCTACACCTTC
CDR3: CASSLHRSANYGYTF

J: TRBJ1-1
V: TRBV7-2
D: -
size: -
DNA: TGTGCCAGCAGCGGGCGACAGAGGGGGGCTGAAGCTTTCTTT
CDR3: CASSGRQRGAEAFF

J: TRBJ1-2
V: TRBV10-2
D: -
size: -
DNA: TGCGCCAGCAGTGTAGGTGGGGCAGTAAACTATGGCTACACCTTC
CDR3: CASSVGGAVNYGYTF

J: TRBJ2-1
V: TRBV6-1
D: -
size: -
DNA: TGTGCCAGCCGCCAAGGGGGCTACAATGAGCAGTTCTTC
CDR3: CASRQGGYNEQFF

J: TRBJ1-1
V: TRBV6-5
D: -
size: -
DNA: TGTGCCAGCAGTTTCCAAATGAGGTCTGAAGCTTTCTTT
CDR3: CASSFQMRSEAFF

J: TRBJ1-5
V: TRBV5-1
D: -
size: -
DNA: TGCGCCAGCAGCTTGGGAGGGCCCAATCAGCCCCAGCATTTT
CDR3: CASSLGGPNQPQHF

J: TRBJ2-3
V: TRBV5-1
D: -
size: few
DNA: TGCGCCAGCAGCATAGGACAGTGGGGGACAGATACGCAGTATTTT
CDR3: CASSIGQWGTDTQYF

J: TRBJ2-7
V: TRBV15
D: -
size: -
DNA: TGTGCCACCAGCAGAGATCCAGGGGTCTACGAGCAGTACTTC
CDR3: CATSRDPGVYEQYF

J: TRBJ2-5
V: TRBV5-1
D: TRBD1
size: -
DNA: TGCGCCAGCAGCTTTGGACAGGGACCTAAGGCCCAGTACTTC
CDR3: CASSFGQGPKAQYF

J: TRBJ2-7
V: TRBV29-1
D: TRBD1
size: -
DNA: TGCAGCGTCCGGCGGACAGGCACCTACGAGCAGTACTTC
CDR3: CSVRRTGTYEQYF

J: TRBJ1-2
V: TRBV4-3
D: -
size: -
DNA: TGCGCCAGCAGCCAAGATTTGGACAGAGTTAACTATGGCTACACCTTC
CDR3: CASSQDLDRVNYGYTF

J: TRBJ1-3
V: TRBV5-4
D: -
size: -
DNA: TGTGCCAGCAGTTCTTTCGCGCAGGTCGGAAACACCATATATTTT
CDR3: CASSSFAQVGNTIYF

J: TRBJ2-7
V: TRBV9
D: -
size: -
DNA: TGTGCCAGCAGCCCATCCGGTTACGAGCAGTACTTC
CDR3: CASSPSGYEQYF

J: TRBJ1-4
V: TRBV11-2
D: -
size: once
DNA: TGTGCCAGCAGCTTAGATCATAGGGGTGCAACTAATGAAAAACTGTTTTTT
CDR3: CASSLDHRGATNEKLFF

J: TRBJ2-3
V: TRBV9
D: TRBD2
size: -
DNA: TGTGCCAGCAGCGCCCAACCTAGGGTTAGCGGGGGGGCAACAGATACGCAGTATTTT
CDR3: CASSAQPRVSGGATDTQYF

J: TRBJ1-3
V: TRBV19
D: -
size: few
DNA: TGTGCCAGTAGCTATGACTTACGTCCTGGAAACACCATATATTTT
CDR3: CASSYDLRPGNTIYF

J: TRBJ2-3
V: TRBV19
D: -
size: -
DNA: TGTGCCAGTAGCTCAGATACGCAGTATTTT
CDR3: CASSSDTQYF

J: TRBJ1-3
V: TRBV9
D: -
size: -
DNA: TGTGCCAGCAGCGTTTCGAAAGCTCCGGGGGCCGGGGACACCATATATTTT
CDR3: CASSVSKAPGAGDTIYF

J: TRBJ1-4
V: TRBV7-9
D: -
size: -
DNA: TGTGCCAGCAGCTTACAGGGGACTAATGAAAAACTGTTTTTT
CDR3: CASSLQGTNEKLFF

J: TRBJ2-3
V: TRBV27
D: -
size: -
DNA: TGTGCCAGCAGTTTATTGGGGAGGGGGCTATCCACAGATACGCAGTATTTT
CDR3: CASSLLGRGLSTDTQYF

J: TRBJ2-3
V: TRBV10-2
D: TRBD1
size: -
DNA: TGCGCCAGCAGAGGACAGGGTAATCAGGCGACGCAGTATTTT
CDR3: CASRGQGNQATQYF

J: TRBJ1-6
V: TRBV5-6
D: -
size: once
DNA: TGTGCCAGCAGCTTTGAACAGGGCCCGTGGAATTCACCCCTCCACTTT
CDR3: CASSFEQGPWNSPLHF

J: TRBJ2-6
V: TRBV7-3
D: -
size: -
DNA: TGTGCCAGCAGCTTAATACGGGGGGCCGGGGCCAACGTCCTGACTTTC
CDR3: CASSLIRGAGANVLTF

J: TRBJ1-3
V: TRBV5-5
D: -
size: few
DNA: TGTGCCAGCAGCTTGGAAACTGGAAACACCATATATTTT
CDR3: CASSLETGNTIYF